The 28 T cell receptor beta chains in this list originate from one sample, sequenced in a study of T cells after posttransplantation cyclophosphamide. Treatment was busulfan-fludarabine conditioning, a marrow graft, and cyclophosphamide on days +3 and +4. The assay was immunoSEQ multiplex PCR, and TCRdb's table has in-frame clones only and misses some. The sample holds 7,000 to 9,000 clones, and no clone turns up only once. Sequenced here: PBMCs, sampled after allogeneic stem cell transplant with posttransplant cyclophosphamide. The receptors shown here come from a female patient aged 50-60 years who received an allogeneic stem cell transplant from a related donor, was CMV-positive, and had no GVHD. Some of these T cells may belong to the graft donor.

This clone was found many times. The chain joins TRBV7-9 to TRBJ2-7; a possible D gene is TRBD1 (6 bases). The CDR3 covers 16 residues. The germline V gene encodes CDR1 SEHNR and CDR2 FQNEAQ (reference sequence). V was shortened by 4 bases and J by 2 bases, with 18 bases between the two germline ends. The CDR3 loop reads CASSSDRGTHAYEQYF. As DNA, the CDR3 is TGTGCCAGCAGCTCCGATAGGGGGACGCACGCCTACGAGCAGTACTTC.

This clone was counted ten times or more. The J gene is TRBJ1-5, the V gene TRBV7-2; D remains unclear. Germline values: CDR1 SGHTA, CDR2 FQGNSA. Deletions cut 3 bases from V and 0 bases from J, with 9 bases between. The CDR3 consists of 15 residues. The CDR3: CASSFTPYSNQPQHF. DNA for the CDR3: TGTGCCAGCAGCTTCACACCTTATAGCAATCAGCCCCAGCATTTT.

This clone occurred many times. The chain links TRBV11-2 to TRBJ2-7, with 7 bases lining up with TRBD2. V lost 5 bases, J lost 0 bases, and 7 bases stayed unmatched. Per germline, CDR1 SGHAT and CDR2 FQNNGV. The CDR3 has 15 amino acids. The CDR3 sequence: CASSHSGQSSYEQYF. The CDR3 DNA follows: TGTGCCAGCAGCCATAGCGGGCAAAGCTCCTACGAGCAGTACTTC.

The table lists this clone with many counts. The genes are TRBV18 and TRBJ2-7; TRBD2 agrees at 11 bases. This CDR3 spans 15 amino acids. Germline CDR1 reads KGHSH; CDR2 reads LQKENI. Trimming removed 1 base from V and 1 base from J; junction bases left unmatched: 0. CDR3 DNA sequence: TGTGCCAGCTCACCACTAGCGGGAGGGTCCTACGAGCAGTACTTC. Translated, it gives CASSPLAGGSYEQYF.

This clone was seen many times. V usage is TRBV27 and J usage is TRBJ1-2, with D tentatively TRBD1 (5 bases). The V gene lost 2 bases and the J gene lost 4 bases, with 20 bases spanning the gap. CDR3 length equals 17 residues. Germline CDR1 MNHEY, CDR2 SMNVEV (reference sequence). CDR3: CASSLRGLSHLLYGYTF. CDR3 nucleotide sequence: TGTGCCAGCAGTTTAAGGGGCCTTTCGCACCTCCTCTATGGCTACACCTTC.

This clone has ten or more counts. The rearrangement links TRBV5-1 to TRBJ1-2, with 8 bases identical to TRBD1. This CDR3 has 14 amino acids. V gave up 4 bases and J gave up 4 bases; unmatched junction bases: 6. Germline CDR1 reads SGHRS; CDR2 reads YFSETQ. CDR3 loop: CASSIGGQGYGYTF. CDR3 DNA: TGCGCCAGCAGCATTGGCGGACAGGGCTATGGCTACACCTTC.

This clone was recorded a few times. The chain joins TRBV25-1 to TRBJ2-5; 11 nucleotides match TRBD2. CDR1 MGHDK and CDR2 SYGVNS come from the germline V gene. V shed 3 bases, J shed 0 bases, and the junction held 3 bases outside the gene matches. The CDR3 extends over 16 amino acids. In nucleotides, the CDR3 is TGTGCCAGCAGTGAGGTAGCGGGAGGGTACCAAGAGACCCAGTACTTC. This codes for CASSEVAGGYQETQYF.

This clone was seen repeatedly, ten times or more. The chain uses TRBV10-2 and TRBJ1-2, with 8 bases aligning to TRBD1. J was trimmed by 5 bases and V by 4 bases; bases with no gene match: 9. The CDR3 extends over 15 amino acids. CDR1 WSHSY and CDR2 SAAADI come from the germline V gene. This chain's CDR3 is CASSGPDRGRYGYTF. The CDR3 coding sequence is TGCGCCAGCAGTGGGCCCGACAGGGGCAGGTATGGCTACACCTTC.

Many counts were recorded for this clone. CDR3 nucleotides: TGTGCCAGCAGACCCCTTCGACTAGCGGGAGATGTGGAGCTGTTTTTT. Amino acid sequence: CASRPLRLAGDVELFF. The chain recombines TRBV12-3 or TRBV12-4 with TRBJ2-2; 12 nucleotides line up with TRBD2. The CDR3 totals 16 residues. V trimming: 6 bases; J trimming: 10 bases; junction bases outside the gene matches: 12.

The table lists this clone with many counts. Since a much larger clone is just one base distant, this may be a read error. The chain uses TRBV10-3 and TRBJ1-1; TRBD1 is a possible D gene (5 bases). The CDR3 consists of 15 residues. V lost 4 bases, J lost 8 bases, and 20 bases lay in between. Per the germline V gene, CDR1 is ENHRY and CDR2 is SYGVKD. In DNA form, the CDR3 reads TGTGCCATCAGTGGTGGAGGGGTCGGAGCAAGAGAAGCTTTCTTT. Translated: CAISGGGVGAREAFF.

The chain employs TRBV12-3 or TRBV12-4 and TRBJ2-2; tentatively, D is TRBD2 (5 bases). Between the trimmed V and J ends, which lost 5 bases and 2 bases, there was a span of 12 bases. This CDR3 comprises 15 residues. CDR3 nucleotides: TGTGCCAGCAGTGGTAGCGCGCTCAACACCGGGGAGCTGTTTTTT. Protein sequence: CASSGSALNTGELFF.

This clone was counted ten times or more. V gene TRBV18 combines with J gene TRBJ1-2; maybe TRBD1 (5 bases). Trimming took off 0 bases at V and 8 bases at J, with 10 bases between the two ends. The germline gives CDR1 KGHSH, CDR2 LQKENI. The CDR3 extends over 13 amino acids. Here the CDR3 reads CASSPPGRGGYTF. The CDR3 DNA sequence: TGTGCCAGCTCACCACCGGGGAGGGGAGGCTACACCTTC.

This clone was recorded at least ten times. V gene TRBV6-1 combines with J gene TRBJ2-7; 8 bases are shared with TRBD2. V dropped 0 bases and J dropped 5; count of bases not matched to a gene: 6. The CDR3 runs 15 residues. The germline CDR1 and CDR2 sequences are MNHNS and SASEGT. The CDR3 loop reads CASSEAPGGWDEQYF. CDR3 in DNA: TGTGCCAGCAGTGAAGCGCCGGGGGGGTGGGACGAGCAGTACTTC.

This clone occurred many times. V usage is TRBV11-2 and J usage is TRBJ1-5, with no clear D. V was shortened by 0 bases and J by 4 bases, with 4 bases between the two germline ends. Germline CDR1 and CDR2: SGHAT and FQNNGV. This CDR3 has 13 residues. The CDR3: CASSLERNQPQHF. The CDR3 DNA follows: TGTGCCAGCAGCTTAGAGAGGAATCAGCCCCAGCATTTT.

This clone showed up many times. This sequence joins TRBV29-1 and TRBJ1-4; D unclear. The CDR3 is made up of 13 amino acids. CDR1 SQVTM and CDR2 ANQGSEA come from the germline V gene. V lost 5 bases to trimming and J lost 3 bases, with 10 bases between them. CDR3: CSVRSLANEKLFF. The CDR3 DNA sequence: TGCAGCGTTCGTTCTTTAGCTAATGAAAAACTGTTTTTT.

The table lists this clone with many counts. CDR3 coding DNA: TGCGCCAGCAGCTCGTTTGACAGGGGAGATGGCTACACCTTC. Its translation: CASSSFDRGDGYTF. This chain uses TRBV5-1 with TRBJ1-2; 8 bases are a match to TRBD1. The CDR3 is made up of 14 amino acids. After removal of 3 bases from V and 6 bases from J, the junction contained 7 bases not matched to a gene. In germline, CDR1 is SGHRS, CDR2 YFSETQ.

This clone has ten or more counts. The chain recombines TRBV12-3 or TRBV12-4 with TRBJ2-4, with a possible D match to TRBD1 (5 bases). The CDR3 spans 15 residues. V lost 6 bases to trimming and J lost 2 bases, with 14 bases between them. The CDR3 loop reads CASSRALRSKNIQYF. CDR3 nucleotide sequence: TGTGCCAGCAGCAGGGCATTGCGTTCCAAAAACATTCAGTACTTC.

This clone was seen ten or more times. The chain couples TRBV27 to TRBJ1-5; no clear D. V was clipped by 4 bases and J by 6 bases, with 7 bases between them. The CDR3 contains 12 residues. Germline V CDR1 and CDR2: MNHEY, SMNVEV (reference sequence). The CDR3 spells CASSSNGQPQHF. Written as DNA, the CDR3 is TGTGCCAGCAGTTCCAACGGTCAGCCCCAGCATTTT.

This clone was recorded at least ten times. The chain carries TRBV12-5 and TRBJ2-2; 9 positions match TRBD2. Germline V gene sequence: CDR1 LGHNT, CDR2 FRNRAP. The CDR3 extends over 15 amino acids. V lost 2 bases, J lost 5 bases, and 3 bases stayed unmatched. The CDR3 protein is CASGLLLAGTGELFF. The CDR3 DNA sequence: TGTGCTAGTGGTTTGCTCCTAGCGGGGACCGGGGAGCTGTTTTTT.

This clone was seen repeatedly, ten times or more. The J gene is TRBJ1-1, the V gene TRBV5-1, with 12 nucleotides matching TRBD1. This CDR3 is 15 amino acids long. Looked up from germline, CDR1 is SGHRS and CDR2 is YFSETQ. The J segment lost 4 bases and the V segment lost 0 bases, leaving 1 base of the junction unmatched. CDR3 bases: TGCGCCAGCAGCTTGGCGGGACAGGGGGCCACTGAAGCTTTCTTT. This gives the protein CASSLAGQGATEAFF.

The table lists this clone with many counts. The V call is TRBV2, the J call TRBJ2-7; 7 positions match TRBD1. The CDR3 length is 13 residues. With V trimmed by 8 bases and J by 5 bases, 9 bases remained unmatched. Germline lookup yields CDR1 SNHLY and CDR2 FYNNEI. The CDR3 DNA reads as TGTGCCAGCTTCCGACAGGGCGGCCACGAGCAGTACTTC. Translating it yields CASFRQGGHEQYF.

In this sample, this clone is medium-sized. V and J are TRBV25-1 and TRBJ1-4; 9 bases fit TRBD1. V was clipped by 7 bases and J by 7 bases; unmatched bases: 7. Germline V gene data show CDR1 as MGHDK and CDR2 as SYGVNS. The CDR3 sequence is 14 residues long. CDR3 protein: CASTGTGRGEKLFF. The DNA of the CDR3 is TGTGCCAGCACCGGGACAGGGAGAGGTGAAAAACTGTTTTTT. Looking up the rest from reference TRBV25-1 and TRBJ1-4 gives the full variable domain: EADIYQTPRYLVIGTGKKITLECSQTMGHDKMYWYQQDPGMELHLIHYSYGVNSTEKGDLSSESTVSRIRTEHFPLTLESARPSHTSQYLCASTGTGRGEKLFFGSGTQLSVL.

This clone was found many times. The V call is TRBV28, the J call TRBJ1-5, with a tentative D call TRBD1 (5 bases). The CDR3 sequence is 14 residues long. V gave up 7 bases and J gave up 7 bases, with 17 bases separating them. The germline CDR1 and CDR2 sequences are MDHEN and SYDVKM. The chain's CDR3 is CASTLGGGGQPQHF. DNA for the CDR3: TGTGCCAGCACCCTGGGGGGGGGAGGACAGCCCCAGCATTTT.

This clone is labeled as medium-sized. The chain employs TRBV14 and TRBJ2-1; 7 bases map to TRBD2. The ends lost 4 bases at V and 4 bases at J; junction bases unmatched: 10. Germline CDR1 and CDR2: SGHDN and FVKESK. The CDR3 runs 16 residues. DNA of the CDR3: TGTGCCAGCAGCCCCCCGCTAGCGGCCCTTTACAATGAGCAGTTCTTC. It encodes CASSPPLAALYNEQFF.

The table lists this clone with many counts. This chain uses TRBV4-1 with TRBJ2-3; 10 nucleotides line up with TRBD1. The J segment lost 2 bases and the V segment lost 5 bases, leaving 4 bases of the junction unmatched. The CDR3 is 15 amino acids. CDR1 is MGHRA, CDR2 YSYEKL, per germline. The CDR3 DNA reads TGCGCCAGCAGCTCGACAGGGGGCCCCACAGATACGCAGTATTTT. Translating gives CASSSTGGPTDTQYF.

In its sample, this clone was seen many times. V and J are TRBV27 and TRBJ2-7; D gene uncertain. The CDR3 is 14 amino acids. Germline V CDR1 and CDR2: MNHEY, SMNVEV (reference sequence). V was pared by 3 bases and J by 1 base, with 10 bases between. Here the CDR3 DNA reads TGTGCCAGCAGTTTGCGGCAGACGTCCTACGAGCAGTACTTC. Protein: CASSLRQTSYEQYF.

This CDR3 is CAWIRDGGPNSPLHF. The DNA for the CDR3 is TGTGCCTGGATCCGGGACGGGGGACCGAATTCACCCCTCCACTTT. The V and J genes are TRBV30 and TRBJ1-6; maybe TRBD1 (5 bases). This CDR3 contains 15 residues. V was trimmed by 4 bases and J by 7 bases, leaving 17 bases between them. Germline values: CDR1 GTSNPN, CDR2 SVGIG (reference sequence).

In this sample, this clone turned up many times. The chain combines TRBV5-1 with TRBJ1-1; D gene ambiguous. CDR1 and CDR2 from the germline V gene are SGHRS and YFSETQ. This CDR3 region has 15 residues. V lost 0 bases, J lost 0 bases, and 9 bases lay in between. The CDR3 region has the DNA TGCGCCAGCAGCTTGGATGGCCACATGAACACTGAAGCTTTCTTT. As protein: CASSLDGHMNTEAFF.